This TCR beta chain originates from a study of breast tumors, draining lymph nodes, adjacent tissues (dated by TCRdb to about 2016). About the study as a whole: In breast cancer patients, the study compared the TCR beta repertoires of tumor, adjacent nontumor tissue and axillary lymph nodes. In human breast cancer, the study set out to assess how tumor, surrounding tissue and draining lymph node repertoires relate to one another and whether T cells might be exchanged between them. What the study reported, not specific to this receptor: Rather than being directly demonstrated, the conclusion that tumor T cells originate in lymph nodes was presented as consistent with a hypothesis. The data were considered consistent with most tumor T cells being derived from the lymph node and subsequently expanding within tumor tissue. T-cell repertoire diversity in tumors was found to be lower than in lymph nodes but higher than in nontumor tissue, and preferential V and J gene usage was observed. Tumor and nontumor tissue repertoires were significantly more similar in luminal-like than in basal-like breast cancer.

Sequencing was carried out with an Illumina HiSeq 2000. Multiplex PCR amplification was used to generate the TCR beta chain libraries. The amplified TCR beta chain products were analyzed by high-throughput sequencing. The public sequencing data were trimmed at Q25 with fastp and processed into clonotypes with MiXCR by TCRdb, which kept only in-frame beta chains. Entries that share a CDR3 protein sequence are merged under the most common genes and DNA. The sample table records approximately 19,000 distinct CDR3 sequences; around 50% of these occur just once. 7.8% of the sample is held by the ten biggest clonotypes. A remark on this clonotype: This receptor's antigen is unknown. No per-base quality is available; no much larger clone lies one base away.

The sequencing input was breast tumor tissue. This clonotype originated in a female donor with breast cancer. Some clones in this sample may be carry-over from other donors' samples.

The bases read TGCAGCGTTCGGACTGGGAACACCGGGGAGCTGTTTTTT. It encodes CSVRTGNTGELFF. This chain is built from TRBV29-1 and TRBJ2-2; a weak D assignment points to TRBD2 (5 bases agree). At the junction V is shortened by 5 bases and J by 1 base, with 8 bases in between. The CDR3 spans 13 residues, from the cysteine through the phenylalanine. Of the read, only the CDR3 DNA is kept; its 39 bases are in frame from base 1. CDR1 and CDR2 are read off the germline V gene as SQVTM and ANQGSEA.